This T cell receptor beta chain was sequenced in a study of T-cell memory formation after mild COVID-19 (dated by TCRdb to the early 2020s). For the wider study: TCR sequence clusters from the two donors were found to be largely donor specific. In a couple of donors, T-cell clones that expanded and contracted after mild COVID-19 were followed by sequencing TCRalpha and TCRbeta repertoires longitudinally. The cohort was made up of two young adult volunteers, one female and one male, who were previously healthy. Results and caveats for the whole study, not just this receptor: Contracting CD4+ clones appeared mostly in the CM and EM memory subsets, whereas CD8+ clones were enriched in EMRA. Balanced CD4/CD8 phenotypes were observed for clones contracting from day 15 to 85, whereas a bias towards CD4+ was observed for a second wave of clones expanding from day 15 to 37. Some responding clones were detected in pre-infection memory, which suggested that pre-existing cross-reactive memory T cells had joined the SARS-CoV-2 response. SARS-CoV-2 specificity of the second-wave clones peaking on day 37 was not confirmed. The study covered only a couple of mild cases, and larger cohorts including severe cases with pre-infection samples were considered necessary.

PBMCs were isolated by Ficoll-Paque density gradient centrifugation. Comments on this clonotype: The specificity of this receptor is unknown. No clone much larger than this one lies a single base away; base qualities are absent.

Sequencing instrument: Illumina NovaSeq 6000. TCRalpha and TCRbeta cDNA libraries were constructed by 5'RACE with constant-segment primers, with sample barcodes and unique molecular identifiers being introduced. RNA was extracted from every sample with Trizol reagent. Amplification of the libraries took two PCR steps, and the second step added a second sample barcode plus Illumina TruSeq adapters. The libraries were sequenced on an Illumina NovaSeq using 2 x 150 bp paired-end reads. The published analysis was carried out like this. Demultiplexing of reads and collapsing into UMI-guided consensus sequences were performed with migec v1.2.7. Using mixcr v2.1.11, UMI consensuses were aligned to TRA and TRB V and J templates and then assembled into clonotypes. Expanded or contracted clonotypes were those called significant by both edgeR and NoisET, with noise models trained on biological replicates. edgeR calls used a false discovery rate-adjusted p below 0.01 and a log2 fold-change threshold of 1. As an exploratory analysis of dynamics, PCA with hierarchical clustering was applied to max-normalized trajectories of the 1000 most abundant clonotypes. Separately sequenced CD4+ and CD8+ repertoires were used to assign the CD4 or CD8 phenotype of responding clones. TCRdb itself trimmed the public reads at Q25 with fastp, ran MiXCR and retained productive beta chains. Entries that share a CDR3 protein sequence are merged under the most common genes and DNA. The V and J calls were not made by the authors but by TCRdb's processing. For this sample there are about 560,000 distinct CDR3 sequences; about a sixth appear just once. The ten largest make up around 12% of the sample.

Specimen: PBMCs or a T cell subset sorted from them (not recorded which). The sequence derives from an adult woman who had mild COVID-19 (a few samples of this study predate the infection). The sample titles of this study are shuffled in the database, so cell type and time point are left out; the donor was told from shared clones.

The CDR3: CASSQALVQGSFTGELFF. At the DNA level, the sequence is TGCGCCAGCAGCCAAGCACTTGTACAGGGGTCCTTCACCGGGGAGCTGTTTTTT. Recombination connected TRBV4-1 to TRBJ2-2; 7 bases in between match TRBD1. From cysteine to phenylalanine, the CDR3 is 18 amino acids long. The retained sequence is limited to the CDR3, 54 bases, with the frame set at the first base. As encoded in the germline V gene, CDR1 is MGHRA while CDR2 is YSYEKL. V loses 1 base at its end and J loses 4 bases; junction bases beyond the gene matches: 12.